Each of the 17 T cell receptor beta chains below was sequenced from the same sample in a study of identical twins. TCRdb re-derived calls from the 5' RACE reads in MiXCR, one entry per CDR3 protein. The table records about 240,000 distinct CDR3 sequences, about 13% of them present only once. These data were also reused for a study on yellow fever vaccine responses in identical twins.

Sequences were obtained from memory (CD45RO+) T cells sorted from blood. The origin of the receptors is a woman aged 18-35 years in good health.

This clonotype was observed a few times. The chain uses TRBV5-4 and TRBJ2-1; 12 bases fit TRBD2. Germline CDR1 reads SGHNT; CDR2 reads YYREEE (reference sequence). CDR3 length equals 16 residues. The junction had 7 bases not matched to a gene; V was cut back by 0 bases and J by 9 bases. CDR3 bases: TGTGCCAGCAGCTTGGGACTAGCGGGGGTCGAGGGTGAGCAGTTCTTC. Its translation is CASSLGLAGVEGEQFF.

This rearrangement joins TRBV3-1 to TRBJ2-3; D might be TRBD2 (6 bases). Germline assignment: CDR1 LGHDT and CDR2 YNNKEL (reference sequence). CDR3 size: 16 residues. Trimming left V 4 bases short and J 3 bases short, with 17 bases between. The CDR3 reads CASSRPYGGRTDTQYF. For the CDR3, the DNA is TGTGCCAGCAGCCGTCCTTATGGAGGGAGGACAGATACGCAGTATTTT.

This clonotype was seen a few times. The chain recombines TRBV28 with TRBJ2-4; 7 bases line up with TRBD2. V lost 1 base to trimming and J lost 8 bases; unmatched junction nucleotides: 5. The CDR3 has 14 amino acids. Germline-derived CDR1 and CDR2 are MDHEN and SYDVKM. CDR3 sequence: CASSLSGTNHIQYF. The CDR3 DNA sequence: TGTGCCAGCAGTTTATCCGGGACTAATCACATTCAGTACTTC.

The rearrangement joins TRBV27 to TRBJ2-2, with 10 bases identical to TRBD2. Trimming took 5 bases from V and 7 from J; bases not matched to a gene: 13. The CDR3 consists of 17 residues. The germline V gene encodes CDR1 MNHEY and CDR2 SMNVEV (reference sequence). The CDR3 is CASSRTSGVGKDGELFF. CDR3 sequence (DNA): TGTGCCAGCAGTCGGACTAGCGGTGTAGGGAAGGACGGGGAGCTGTTTTTT.

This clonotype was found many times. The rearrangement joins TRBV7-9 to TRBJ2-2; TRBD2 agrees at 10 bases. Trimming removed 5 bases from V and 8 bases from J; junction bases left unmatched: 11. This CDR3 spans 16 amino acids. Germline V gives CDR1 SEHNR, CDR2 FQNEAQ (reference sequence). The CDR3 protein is CASSPPPPSGRGELFF. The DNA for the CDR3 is TGTGCCAGCAGCCCGCCTCCGCCTAGCGGGAGAGGGGAGCTGTTTTTT. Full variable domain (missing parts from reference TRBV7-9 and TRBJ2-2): DTGVSQNPRHKITKRGQNVTFRCDPISEHNRLYWYRQTLGQGPEFLTYFQNEAQLEKSRLLSDRFSAERPKGSFSTLEIQRTEQGDSAMYLCASSPPPPSGRGELFFGEGSRLTVL.

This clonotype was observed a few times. The CDR3 loop reads CASSSRVRVSSTDTQYF. DNA for the CDR3: TGCGCCAGCAGCAGCCGTGTTCGTGTCAGCTCCACAGATACGCAGTATTTT. V usage is TRBV4-1 and J usage is TRBJ2-3; D call uncertain. The CDR3 has 17 amino acids. Germline lookup yields CDR1 MGHRA and CDR2 YSYEKL. Trimming left V 5 bases short and J 2 bases short, with 20 bases between.

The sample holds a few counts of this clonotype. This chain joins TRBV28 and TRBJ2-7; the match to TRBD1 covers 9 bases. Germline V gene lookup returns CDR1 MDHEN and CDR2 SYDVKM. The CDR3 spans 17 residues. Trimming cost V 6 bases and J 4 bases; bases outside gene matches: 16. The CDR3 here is CASSELRPGQGVYEQYF. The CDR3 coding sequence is TGTGCCAGCAGCGAATTGAGGCCGGGACAGGGTGTGTACGAGCAGTACTTC. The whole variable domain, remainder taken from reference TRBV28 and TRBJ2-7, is DVKVTQSSRYLVKRTGEKVFLECVQDMDHENMFWYRQDPGLGLRLIYFSYDVKMKEKGDIPEGYSVSREKKERFSLILESASTNQTSMYLCASSELRPGQGVYEQYFGPGTRLTVT.

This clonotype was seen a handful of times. The CDR3 is CSARASYNEQFF. The CDR3, as DNA: TGCAGTGCTAGGGCTAGTTACAATGAGCAGTTCTTC. The V and J genes are TRBV20-1 and TRBJ2-1; the D is unclear. The V end was cut by 3 bases, the J end by 4 bases, with 7 bases between. Germline loops: CDR1 DFQATT, CDR2 SNEGSKA (reference sequence). The CDR3 loop spans 12 amino acids.

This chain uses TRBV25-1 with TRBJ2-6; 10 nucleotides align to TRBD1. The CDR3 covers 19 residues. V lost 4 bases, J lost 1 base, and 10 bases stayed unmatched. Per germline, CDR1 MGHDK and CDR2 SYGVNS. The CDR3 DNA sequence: TGTGCCAGCAGTGGGTTGACAGGGGGCTTCAGGTCTGGGGCCAACGTCCTGACTTTC. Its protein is CASSGLTGGFRSGANVLTF.

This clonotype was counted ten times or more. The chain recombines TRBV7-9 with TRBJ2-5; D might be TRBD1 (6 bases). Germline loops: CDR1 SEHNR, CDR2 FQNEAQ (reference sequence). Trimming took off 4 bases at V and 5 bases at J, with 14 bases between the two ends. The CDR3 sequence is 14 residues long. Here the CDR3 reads CASSSTGSRETQYF. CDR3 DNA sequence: TGTGCCAGCAGCTCCACAGGGTCGAGGGAGACCCAGTACTTC.

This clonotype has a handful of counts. DNA of the CDR3: TGCAGTGCTAGAGCCCTAATAACAGTGAACTATGGCTACACCTTC. This translates into CSARALITVNYGYTF. The gene calls are TRBV20-1 and TRBJ1-2; D call uncertain. CDR3 size: 15 residues. V dropped 1 base and J dropped 2 bases, with 14 bases sitting between them. CDR1 is DFQATT, CDR2 SNEGSKA, per germline (reference sequence).

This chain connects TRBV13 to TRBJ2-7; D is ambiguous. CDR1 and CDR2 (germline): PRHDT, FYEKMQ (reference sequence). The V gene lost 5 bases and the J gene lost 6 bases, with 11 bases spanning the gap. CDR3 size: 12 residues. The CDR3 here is CASSPPRGEQYF. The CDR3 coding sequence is TGTGCCAGCAGCCCGCCCCGCGGCGAGCAGTACTTC.

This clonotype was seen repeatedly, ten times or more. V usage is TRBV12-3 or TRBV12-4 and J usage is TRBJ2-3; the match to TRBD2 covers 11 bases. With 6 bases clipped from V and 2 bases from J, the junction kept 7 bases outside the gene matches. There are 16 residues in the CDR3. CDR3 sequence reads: CASSQLAGGPTDTQYF. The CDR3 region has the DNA TGTGCCAGCAGCCAGCTAGCGGGGGGTCCCACAGATACGCAGTATTTT.

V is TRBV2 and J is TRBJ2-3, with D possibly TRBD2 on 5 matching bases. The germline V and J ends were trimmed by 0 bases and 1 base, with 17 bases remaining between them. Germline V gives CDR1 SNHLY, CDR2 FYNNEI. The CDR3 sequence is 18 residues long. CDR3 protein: CASSEAPPLRRGTDTQYF. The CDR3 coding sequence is TGTGCCAGCAGTGAAGCCCCGCCCCTCCGGCGGGGCACAGATACGCAGTATTTT.

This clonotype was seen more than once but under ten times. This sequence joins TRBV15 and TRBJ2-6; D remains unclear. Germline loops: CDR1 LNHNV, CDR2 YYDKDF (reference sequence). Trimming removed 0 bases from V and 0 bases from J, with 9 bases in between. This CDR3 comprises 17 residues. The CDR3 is CATSRDRFGSGANVLTF. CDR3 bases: TGTGCCACCAGCAGAGATCGGTTTGGCTCTGGGGCCAACGTCCTGACTTTC.

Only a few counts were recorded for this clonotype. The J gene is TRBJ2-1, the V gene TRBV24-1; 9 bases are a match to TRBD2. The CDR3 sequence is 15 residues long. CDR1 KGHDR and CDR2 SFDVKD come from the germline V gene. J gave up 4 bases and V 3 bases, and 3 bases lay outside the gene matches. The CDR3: CATSDPGLAYNEQFF. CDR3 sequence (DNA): TGTGCCACCAGTGATCCGGGACTAGCATACAATGAGCAGTTCTTC.

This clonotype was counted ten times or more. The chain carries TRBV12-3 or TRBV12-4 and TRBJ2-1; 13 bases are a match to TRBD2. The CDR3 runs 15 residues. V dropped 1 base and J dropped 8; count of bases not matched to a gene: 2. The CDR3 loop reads CASSLGGLAGYEQFF. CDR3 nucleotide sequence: TGTGCCAGCAGTTTAGGGGGACTAGCGGGATATGAGCAGTTCTTC.